This T cell receptor beta chain is drawn from a study of blood T cell repertoires in COVID-19. Across the whole study: The samples span acute and convalescent COVID-19 from the United States, Italy and Spain.

Membership in each cohort depended on participant-reported clinical history. Under the authors' procedure: Using reference gene primer amplification, nucleated cell counts were estimated. The table came from immunoSEQ multiplex PCR; TCRdb's copy has only in-frame clones and leaves some out. The V and J calls and clone size come from that table; D and trimming were worked out from the DNA. The sample has some 130,000 clones; approximately 81% are singletons. Germline trimming cut 9 bases from V and 9 bases from J; bases unmatched to any gene: 5. Germline V lookup: CDR1 KGHDR, CDR2 SFDVKD. This CDR3 comprises 12 residues.

Sequencing was carried out using PBMCs or T cells enriched from blood (not recorded which). The chain is built from TRBV24-1 and TRBJ1-5; the match to TRBD1 covers 9 bases. The TCR was taken from a middle-aged man with acute COVID-19. The CDR3 DNA follows: TGTGCCACCTCGACAGGGGGAGGGCCCCAGCATTTT. Its protein product is CATSTGGGPQHF.